The subject of this entry is one T cell receptor beta chain. As yet, its antigen is unknown. Trimming removed 6 bases at V and 0 bases at J, with 6 bases between. This CDR3 comprises 14 residues. Per germline, CDR1 LNHDA and CDR2 SQIVND (reference sequence). This sample is part of a study of T cell responses to AZD1222 COVID-19 vaccine. Sequencing used immunoSEQ multiplex PCR; TCRdb keeps in-frame clones, though not all of them. Among approximately 79,000 clones listed, 70% to 90% were seen once. Study findings and constraints: Baseline seropositivity occurred in only a handful of AZD1222 recipients. Donor demographics were predominantly white British with a female majority; clonal diversity may be underestimated.

The chain links TRBV19 to TRBJ2-6, with no clear D. This sequence originates from an adult in good health. This specimen was peripheral blood, taken on day 0 of AZD1222 vaccination. Here the CDR3 reads CASRESSGANVLTF. The CDR3 region has the DNA TGTGCCAGTAGGGAGAGCTCTGGGGCCAACGTCCTGACTTTC.